This entry lists 30 T cell receptor beta chains sequenced from one sample in a study of blood T cells in healthy people across ages. Through a sample-barcoded 5' primer and a J-beta primer mix, a second PCR was run for roughly 6 to 11 cycles. Using its own MiXCR run on the 5' RACE reads, TCRdb lists one record per CDR3 protein. The sample shows 600,000 to 1,000,000 distinct CDR3 sequences, more than 20% of them seen only once. This same sample was also taken into another study, of T cells of mothers and their children.

Sequenced: blood. The receptors were sampled from a boy aged 5-17 years in good health.

This clonotype was seen a handful of times. The rearrangement links TRBV5-1 to TRBJ1-6, with D possibly being TRBD1 (6 bases). Germline values: CDR1 SGHRS, CDR2 YFSETQ. The CDR3 contains 14 residues. Trimming removed 0 bases from V and 10 bases from J, with 11 bases in between. For the CDR3, the DNA is TGCGCCAGCAGCTTGGTCAGGAGGGGGTCACCCCTCCACTTT. Encoded protein: CASSLVRRGSPLHF.

A few counts support this clonotype. The chain carries TRBV28 and TRBJ2-5; D may be TRBD1 (5 bases). Germline CDR1 is MDHEN and CDR2 is SYDVKM. This CDR3 is built from 14 residues. V was clipped by 6 bases and J by 2 bases, with 13 bases between them. The CDR3 region is CASRAGQGQETQYF. DNA for the CDR3: TGTGCCAGCAGGGCAGGGCAGGGACAAGAGACCCAGTACTTC.

This clonotype has more than one count but fewer than ten. This chain connects TRBV29-1 to TRBJ1-1; D gene unclear. Deletions cut 4 bases from V and 0 bases from J, with 9 bases between. Germline-derived CDR1 and CDR2 are SQVTM and ANQGSEA. CDR3 length: 13 amino acids. The CDR3 reads CSVGLGMNTEAFF. CDR3 nucleotides: TGCAGCGTTGGACTGGGTATGAACACTGAAGCTTTCTTT.

This clonotype was seen more than once but under ten times. V is TRBV29-1 and J is TRBJ2-1, with a tentative D call TRBD1 (6 bases). Germline V CDR1 and CDR2: SQVTM, ANQGSEA. Trimming removed 7 bases at V and 5 bases at J, with 12 bases between. The CDR3 has 12 residues. CDR3 coding DNA: TGCAGCGGAGAGGACAGAAACAATGAGCAGTTCTTC. The encoded protein is CSGEDRNNEQFF.

A remark on this clonotype: A read error may produce the germline difference seen at one junction end. The chain couples TRBV6-5 to TRBJ2-1; 7 bases fit TRBD2. Germline loops: CDR1 MNHEY, CDR2 SVGAGI. This CDR3 region has 13 residues. The CDR3 loop reads CASSQLATNEHWF. In nucleotides, the CDR3 is TGTGCCAGCAGTCAACTAGCGACCAATGAGCATTGGTTC.

V is TRBV5-8 and J is TRBJ2-5, with 13 bases identical to TRBD2. V trimming: 4 bases; J trimming: 0 bases; junction bases outside the gene matches: 9. CDR1 SGHTS and CDR2 YDEGEE come from the germline V gene. The CDR3 extends over 18 amino acids. The CDR3 bases are TGTGCCAGCAGCCCGCGACTAGCGGGGGGCGCCTACCAAGAGACCCAGTACTTC. Protein: CASSPRLAGGAYQETQYF.

This clonotype came up a few times. V and J are TRBV29-1 and TRBJ2-2; 7 bases agree with TRBD2. V lost 4 bases to trimming and J lost 5 bases; unmatched junction nucleotides: 10. CDR3 length: 15 amino acids. The V gene's germline CDR1 is SQVTM and CDR2 ANQGSEA. The CDR3 coding sequence is TGCAGCGTTGTCCGGGACTACCCGGGGACCGGGGAGCTGTTTTTT. Its protein is CSVVRDYPGTGELFF.

This chain connects TRBV4-3 to TRBJ2-7, with 8 bases identical to TRBD2. The germline V gene encodes CDR1 LGHNA and CDR2 YSLEER. With 0 bases clipped from V and 6 bases from J, the junction kept 7 bases outside the gene matches. The CDR3 consists of 15 residues. The CDR3 bases are TGCGCCAGCAGCCAAGATCTCGGGAGGGTCGGCGAGCAGTACTTC. Protein product: CASSQDLGRVGEQYF.

The rearrangement joins TRBV20-1 to TRBJ2-4; D ambiguous. Germline lookup yields CDR1 DFQATT and CDR2 SNEGSKA (reference sequence). This CDR3 contains 15 residues. Between the trimmed V and J ends, which lost 5 bases and 8 bases, there was a span of 22 bases. The DNA for the CDR3 is TGCAGTGCTCCCCACTTCGGTCCCCTTGGAGACATTCAGTACTTC. Its protein is CSAPHFGPLGDIQYF.

The sample holds a few counts of this clonotype. An end of the junction does not agree with germline; a read error may underlie this. The V gene is TRBV28, the J gene TRBJ2-2; 7 bases match TRBD2. The CDR3 has 17 amino acids. The germline V gene has CDR1 MDHEN and CDR2 SYDVKM. CDR3 coding DNA: TGTGCCCGCAGTCCCACTCCCAGCGGGGTGGGAACCGGGGAGCTGTTTTTT. This translates into CARSPTPSGVGTGELFF.

This clonotype came up a few times. The V call is TRBV20-1, the J call TRBJ2-3; 7 bases agree with TRBD2. Germline CDR1 reads DFQATT; CDR2 reads SNEGSKA (reference sequence). Trimming took 6 bases from V and 2 from J; bases not matched to a gene: 8. The CDR3 length is 14 residues. CDR3 protein: CSAPGTTNTDTQYF. The CDR3 DNA is TGCAGTGCCCCCGGGACTACAAACACAGATACGCAGTATTTT.

The V call is TRBV20-1, the J call TRBJ2-5; either TRBD1 or TRBD2 may supply D (5 bases each). Germline V gene sequence: CDR1 DFQATT, CDR2 SNEGSKA (reference sequence). V lost 0 bases to trimming and J lost 5 bases, with 16 bases between them. There are 15 residues in the CDR3. CDR3 sequence: CSARDWGSPSETQYF. The CDR3 DNA follows: TGCAGTGCTAGAGATTGGGGGTCGCCTTCGGAGACCCAGTACTTC.

This chain links TRBV6-2 or TRBV6-3 with TRBJ2-5, with D perhaps TRBD2 (6 bases). V lost 6 bases to trimming and J lost 4 bases, with 27 bases between them. CDR1 is MNHEY, CDR2 SVGEGT, per germline. The CDR3 contains 18 residues. The CDR3 DNA reads as TGTGCCAGCAGACGGGGACCGAGATACACTTCGGAGGGAGAGACCCAGTACTTC. It yields the protein CASRRGPRYTSEGETQYF.

The gene calls are TRBV28 and TRBJ2-4, with 7 bases aligning to TRBD1. V lost 1 base, J lost 6 bases, and 9 bases stayed unmatched. Per the germline V gene, CDR1 is MDHEN and CDR2 is SYDVKM. The CDR3 is made up of 16 amino acids. DNA for the CDR3: TGTGCCAGCAGTTTATCAGGTGACAGGGTAGGAAACATTCAGTACTTC. This sequence encodes CASSLSGDRVGNIQYF.

The chain couples TRBV6-5 to TRBJ1-5; D call uncertain. The length of the CDR3 is 20 residues. Germline CDR1 and CDR2: MNHEY and SVGAGI. V was shortened by 0 bases and J by 1 base, with 22 bases between the two germline ends. The CDR3 nucleotides read TGTGCCAGCAGTTACTCACTCCCAGGAGGAATAGGTAAAAGCAATCAGCCCCAGCATTTT. Protein product: CASSYSLPGGIGKSNQPQHF.

The rearrangement links TRBV5-1 to TRBJ1-2; 10 nucleotides align to TRBD1. CDR1 is SGHRS and CDR2 is YFSETQ in the germline V gene. CDR3 size: 18 residues. The V gene end was trimmed by 3 bases and the J gene end by 4 bases; junction bases not matched to a gene: 15. CDR3 residues: CASSSIPGQGRPRYGYTF. DNA of the CDR3: TGCGCCAGCAGCTCCATACCGGGACAGGGGAGACCTCGCTATGGCTACACCTTC.

This clonotype has ten or more counts. V usage is TRBV3-1 and J usage is TRBJ1-6; weak D call: TRBD1 (6 bases). Germline V gives CDR1 LGHDT, CDR2 YNNKEL (reference sequence). V was clipped by 3 bases and J by 11 bases, with 17 bases between them. The CDR3 extends over 15 amino acids. CDR3 in DNA: TGTGCCAGCAGCCAGGGGGAAGATACAGGGACACCCCTCCACTTT. Translated: CASSQGEDTGTPLHF.

V usage is TRBV6-1 and J usage is TRBJ1-2; no firm D call. The CDR3 totals 14 residues. Deletions cut 0 bases from V and 4 bases from J, with 9 bases between. Germline loops: CDR1 MNHNS, CDR2 SASEGT. The CDR3 region is CASSEAVQFYGYTF. Written as DNA, the CDR3 is TGTGCCAGCAGTGAAGCTGTGCAGTTCTATGGCTACACCTTC.

The V call is TRBV5-5, the J call TRBJ1-2; D gene ambiguous. V gave up 5 bases and J gave up 4 bases, with 18 bases separating them. CDR1 is SGHKS, CDR2 YYEKEE, per germline (reference sequence). This CDR3 comprises 15 residues. The CDR3 sequence: CASRPLGDFSYGYTF. DNA for the CDR3: TGTGCCAGCAGACCATTGGGCGATTTCTCCTATGGCTACACCTTC.

In its sample, this clonotype was seen a few times. The V gene is TRBV5-1, the J gene TRBJ1-2; maybe TRBD1 (5 bases). Germline assignment: CDR1 SGHRS and CDR2 YFSETQ. The length of the CDR3 is 13 residues. Trimming shortened V by 5 bases and J by 3 bases, and 11 bases separated the two germline ends. CDR3 loop: CASSWTTDYGYTF. CDR3 DNA sequence: TGCGCCAGCAGTTGGACGACAGACTATGGCTACACCTTC.

The chain links TRBV20-1 to TRBJ2-2, with a tentative D call TRBD1 (5 bases). The CDR3 sequence is 15 residues long. Germline V gene data show CDR1 as DFQATT and CDR2 as SNEGSKA (reference sequence). Trimming shortened V by 1 base and J by 7 bases, and 16 bases separated the two germline ends. The CDR3 protein is CSARVRGQGIGELFF. The CDR3, as DNA: TGCAGTGCTAGAGTCAGAGGCCAGGGTATCGGGGAGCTGTTTTTT.

This clonotype has only a few counts. As DNA, the CDR3 is TGCAGCGTACAATTAACGGGACTAGCGGGCGAGCAGTACTTC. Its protein is CSVQLTGLAGEQYF. The chain links TRBV29-1 to TRBJ2-5, with 12 bases matching TRBD2. The J call may be faulty, since TRBJ2-7 better matches the DNA end. Germline CDR1 reads SQVTM; CDR2 reads ANQGSEA. CDR3 size: 14 residues.

V usage is TRBV29-1 and J usage is TRBJ2-7; the match to TRBD2 covers 10 bases. Germline V CDR1 and CDR2: SQVTM, ANQGSEA. This CDR3 has 16 residues. V was clipped by 5 bases and J by 0 bases; unmatched bases: 10. The CDR3 nucleotides read TGCAGCGTTACCGGGACTAGCGAGTCGAGCTCCTACGAGCAGTACTTC. Its translation: CSVTGTSESSSYEQYF.

This clonotype has more than one count but fewer than ten. This chain joins TRBV20-1 and TRBJ2-5; D might be TRBD2 (6 bases). Germline V gives CDR1 DFQATT, CDR2 SNEGSKA (reference sequence). V lost 0 bases to trimming and J lost 4 bases, with 15 bases between them. The CDR3 covers 15 residues. The CDR3 loop reads CSARDSTGVPETQYF. The DNA of the CDR3 is TGCAGTGCTAGAGATAGTACGGGAGTCCCAGAGACCCAGTACTTC.

The CDR3 loop reads CASSQQTTYNEQFF. The CDR3 nucleotides are TGTGCCAGCAGCCAGCAGACAACCTACAATGAGCAGTTCTTC. The rearrangement links TRBV4-2 to TRBJ2-1, with D unresolved. The germline V gene encodes CDR1 LGHNA and CDR2 YNFKEQ. V was shortened by 3 bases and J by 2 bases, with 8 bases between the two germline ends. The CDR3 consists of 14 residues.

This clonotype was detected a few times. In DNA, the CDR3 is TGTGCCAGCAGCCGCCTGCTAGTGGGAGGCTTTGGAGAGACCCAGTACTTC. As protein: CASSRLLVGGFGETQYF. The rearrangement joins TRBV3-1 to TRBJ2-5; perhaps TRBD2 as D (6 bases). Germline V lookup: CDR1 LGHDT, CDR2 YNNKEL (reference sequence). The ends were cut back, 4 bases at V and 4 bases at J, with 22 bases in the middle. The CDR3 covers 17 residues.

This clonotype was recorded a few times. The rearrangement uses TRBV9 and TRBJ2-1; 7 bases match TRBD1. The length of the CDR3 is 13 residues. With 6 bases clipped from V and 4 bases from J, the junction kept 4 bases outside the gene matches. Germline V gene data show CDR1 as SGDLS and CDR2 as YYNGEE. This CDR3 reads CASTQGQYNEQFF. The CDR3 bases are TGTGCCAGCACCCAGGGACAGTACAATGAGCAGTTCTTC.

This clonotype was counted many times. The chain uses TRBV7-9 and TRBJ1-1; a weak D match, TRBD1 (6 bases). Deletions cut 5 bases from V and 2 bases from J, with 9 bases between. The CDR3 runs 13 residues. Germline values: CDR1 SEHNR, CDR2 FQNEAQ (reference sequence). CDR3 residues: CASSRDINTEAFF. CDR3 DNA: TGTGCCAGCAGCCGGGACATTAACACTGAAGCTTTCTTT.

This clonotype was counted only a few times. V usage is TRBV7-6 and J usage is TRBJ2-7; either TRBD1 or TRBD2 may supply D (5 bases each). The J call may be wrong; the DNA end is better matched by TRBJ2-5. Germline V lookup: CDR1 SGHVS, CDR2 FNYEAQ. The CDR3 length is 14 residues. The CDR3 sequence is CASSEIGAGETQYF. CDR3 sequence (DNA): TGTGCCAGCAGCGAAATCGGGGCAGGGGAGACCCAGTACTTC.

V is TRBV12-5 and J is TRBJ2-7, with TRBD1 matching over 10 bases. V was pared by 5 bases and J by 5 bases, with 6 bases of the junction left unmatched. The CDR3 totals 14 residues. The germline V gene encodes CDR1 LGHNT and CDR2 FRNRAP. The CDR3 DNA reads TGTGCTAGTGGTCTCCCGACAGGGGGCAACGAGCAGTACTTC. It translates to CASGLPTGGNEQYF.